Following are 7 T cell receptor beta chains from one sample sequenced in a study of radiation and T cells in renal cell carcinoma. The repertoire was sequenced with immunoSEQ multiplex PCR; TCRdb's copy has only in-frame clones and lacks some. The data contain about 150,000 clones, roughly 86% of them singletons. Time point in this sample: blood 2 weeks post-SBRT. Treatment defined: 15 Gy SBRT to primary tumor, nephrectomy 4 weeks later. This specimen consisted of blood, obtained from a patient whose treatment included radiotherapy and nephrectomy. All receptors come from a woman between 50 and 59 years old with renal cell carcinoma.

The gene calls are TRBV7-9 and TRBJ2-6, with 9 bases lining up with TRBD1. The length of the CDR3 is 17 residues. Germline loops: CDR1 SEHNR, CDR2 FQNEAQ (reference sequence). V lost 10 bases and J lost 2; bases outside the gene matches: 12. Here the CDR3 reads CATYRGPGGPGANVLTF. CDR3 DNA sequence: TGTGCCACATACAGGGGGCCTGGGGGCCCTGGGGCCAACGTCCTGACTTTC.

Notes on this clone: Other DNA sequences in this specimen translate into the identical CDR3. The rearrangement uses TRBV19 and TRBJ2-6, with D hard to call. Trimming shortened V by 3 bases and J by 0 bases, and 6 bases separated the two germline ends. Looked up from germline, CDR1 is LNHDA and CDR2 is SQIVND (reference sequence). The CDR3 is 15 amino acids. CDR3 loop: CASSIPLSGANVLTF. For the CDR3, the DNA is TGTGCCAGTAGTATCCCGCTCTCTGGGGCCAACGTCCTGACTTTC.

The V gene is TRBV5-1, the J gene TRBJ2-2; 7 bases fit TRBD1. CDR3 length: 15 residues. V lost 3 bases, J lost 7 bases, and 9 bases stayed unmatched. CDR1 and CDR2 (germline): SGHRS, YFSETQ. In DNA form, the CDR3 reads TGCGCCAGCAGCTCACAGGGGCTAATGAGCGGGGAGCTGTTTTTT. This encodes CASSSQGLMSGELFF.

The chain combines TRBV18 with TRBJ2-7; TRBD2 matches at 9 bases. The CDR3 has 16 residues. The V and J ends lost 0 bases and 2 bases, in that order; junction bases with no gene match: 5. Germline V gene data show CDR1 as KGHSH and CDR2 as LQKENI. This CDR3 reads CASSPPLSGSPYEQYF. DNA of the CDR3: TGTGCCAGCTCACCACCGCTTAGCGGGAGTCCCTACGAGCAGTACTTC.

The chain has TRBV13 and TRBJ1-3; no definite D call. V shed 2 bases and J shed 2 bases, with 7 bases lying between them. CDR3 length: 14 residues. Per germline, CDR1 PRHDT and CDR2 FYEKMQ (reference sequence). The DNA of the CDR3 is TGTGCCAGCAGCTTAATTGAGGCTGGAAACACCATATATTTT. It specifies CASSLIEAGNTIYF. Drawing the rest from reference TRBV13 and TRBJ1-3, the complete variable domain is AAGVIQSPRHLIKEKRETATLKCYPIPRHDTVYWYQQGPGQDPQFLISFYEKMQSDKGSIPDRFSAQQFSDYHSELNMSSLELGDSALYFCASSLIEAGNTIYFGEGSWLTVV.

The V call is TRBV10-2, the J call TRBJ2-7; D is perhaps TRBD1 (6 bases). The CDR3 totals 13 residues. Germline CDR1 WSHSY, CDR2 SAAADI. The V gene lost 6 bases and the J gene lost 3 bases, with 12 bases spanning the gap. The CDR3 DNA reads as TGCGCCAGCAGCAACAGGGCATACTACGAGCAGTACTTC. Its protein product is CASSNRAYYEQYF.

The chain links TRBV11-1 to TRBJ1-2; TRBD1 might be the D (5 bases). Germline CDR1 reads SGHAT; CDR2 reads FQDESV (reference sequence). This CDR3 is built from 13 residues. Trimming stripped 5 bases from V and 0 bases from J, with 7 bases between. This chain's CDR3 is CASSRTTNYGYTF. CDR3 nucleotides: TGTGCCAGCAGCCGGACAACTAACTATGGCTACACCTTC.